A single TCR beta chain is shown here with its context. CDR1 and CDR2 from the germline V gene are SGHVS and FNYEAQ. V was clipped by 5 bases and J by 1 base; unmatched bases: 6. The CDR3 sequence is 15 residues long. The data derive from a study of blood T cell repertoires in COVID-19. Study background: Spain, Italy and the United States supplied samples that represented acute and convalescent COVID-19. In each case, the material was cDNA or gDNA derived from T cells, B-cell-depleted T cells, or PBMCs.

In the original workflow: For nucleated cells, counts were estimated from reference gene primer amplification. TCRdb's copy holds only in-frame clones and misses some; the assay was immunoSEQ multiplex PCR. The V and J calls and the clone size are those of that table, but D and trimming were determined from the DNA. The table shows 120,000 or so clones, with approximately 89% occurring only once. The source is a woman aged 60-70 years with acute or convalescent COVID-19. V gene TRBV7-6 combines with J gene TRBJ1-1; 8 bases agree with TRBD1. The sequencing sample was made of peripheral blood. CDR3 DNA: TGTGCCAGCAGCCGATCTGGGACAGGGAACACTGAAGCTTTCTTT. This encodes CASSRSGTGNTEAFF.